This TCR beta chain was obtained from a study of T-cell memory formation after mild COVID-19. Study context: Largely, the TCR clusters proved donor specific. Findings of the study overall: Within pre-infection memory, some responding clones were found, suggesting cross-reactive memory joined.

To note about this clonotype: Its antigen is as yet unknown.

TCRdb re-derived calls from the 5' RACE reads in MiXCR, one entry per CDR3 protein. The top ten hold about 22% of the sample, which has fewer than 350,000 distinct CDR3 sequences, less than 20% seen once. Germline CDR1 and CDR2: SGHTA and FQGTGA. V was cut by 5 bases and J by 5 bases, with 10 bases left in between. CDR3 length equals 13 residues. Sequencing was performed on PBMCs or a T cell subset sorted from them (not recorded which). The rearrangement uses TRBV7-3 and TRBJ2-1, with D perhaps being TRBD1 or TRBD2 (5 bases each). This clonotype originated in a man younger than 35 who had mild COVID-19 (a few samples of this study predate the infection). Cell type and time point are not known. The CDR3 here is CASSRDRNNEQFF. The DNA for the CDR3 is TGTGCCAGCAGCCGGGACCGCAACAATGAGCAGTTCTTC.